The 27 T cell receptor beta chains in this list originate from one sample, sequenced in a study of technical replicates of blood from several donors (dated by TCRdb to between 2016 and 2019). The receptor library was made with the immunoSEQ multiplex PCR assay. Drawn from immuneACCESS, this table holds only the in-frame rearrangements with V and J called that TCRdb kept. Clones are partly lost; checked studies trace under half to an unresolved V gene and leave the rest unexplained. The sample table lists approximately 80,000 clones, 89% of them with a count of one. The ten largest account for roughly 0.38% of the sample. The sample was T cells isolated from PBMCs. These receptors came from a human donor in good health.

The chain uses TRBV25-1 and TRBJ1-2; D gene uncertain. V gave up 1 base and J gave up 7 bases, with 10 bases separating them. CDR1 is MGHDK and CDR2 is SYGVNS in the germline V gene. The CDR3 has 13 residues. CDR3 in DNA: TGTGCCAGCAGTGAATCCCTTCGGGGTGGCTACACCTTC. Translated, it gives CASSESLRGGYTF.

The chain employs TRBV18 and TRBJ2-3, with D possibly being TRBD1 (5 bases). CDR1 and CDR2 (germline): KGHSH, LQKENI. The CDR3 sequence is 16 residues long. Trimming pared 0 bases from V and 4 bases from J, leaving 14 bases between. The CDR3 nucleotides are TGTGCCAGCTCACCACCTTACAGGTCAAGAGCAGATACGCAGTATTTT. The encoded protein is CASSPPYRSRADTQYF. Filled out from reference TRBV18 and TRBJ2-3, the complete variable domain reads NAGVMQNPRHLVRRRGQEARLRCSPMKGHSHVYWYRQLPEEGLKFMVYLQKENIIDESGMPKERFSAEFPKEGPSILRIQQVVRGDSAAYFCASSPPYRSRADTQYFGPGTRLTVL.

The V gene is TRBV5-4, the J gene TRBJ2-1; tentatively, D is TRBD1 (6 bases). There are 14 residues in the CDR3. Germline CDR1 reads SGHNT; CDR2 reads YYREEE (reference sequence). Trimming removed 4 bases from V and 6 bases from J, with 14 bases in between. The CDR3 nucleotides read TGTGCCAGCAGCGTAAGCCAACAGGGCAATGAGCAGTTCTTC. Its protein product is CASSVSQQGNEQFF.

The gene calls are TRBV14 and TRBJ2-1; D gene unclear. Trimming took off 1 base at V and 0 bases at J, with 10 bases between the two ends. The CDR3 runs to 16 residues. Looked up from germline, CDR1 is SGHDN and CDR2 is FVKESK. The CDR3 protein is CASSQVGMSSYNEQFF. Here the CDR3 DNA reads TGTGCCAGCAGCCAAGTTGGTATGAGCTCCTACAATGAGCAGTTCTTC.

This sequence joins TRBV7-3 and TRBJ2-3; maybe TRBD2 (6 bases). Trimming cost V 3 bases and J 2 bases, with 12 bases left between them. Germline V lookup: CDR1 SGHTA, CDR2 FQGTGA. The CDR3 sequence is 15 residues long. This CDR3 is CASSLMGGNTDTQYF. In DNA form, the CDR3 reads TGTGCCAGCAGCTTGATGGGGGGAAACACAGATACGCAGTATTTT.

The chain employs TRBV27 and TRBJ2-4, with unresolved D. Trimming took 5 bases from V and 0 from J, leaving 14 bases between them. Germline V gene sequence: CDR1 MNHEY, CDR2 SMNVEV (reference sequence). The CDR3 consists of 16 residues. The CDR3 region is CASSPTENLAKNIQYF. The CDR3 nucleotides are TGTGCCAGCAGTCCCACAGAAAACTTAGCCAAAAACATTCAGTACTTC.

This chain uses TRBV5-1 with TRBJ2-1, with 11 bases identical to TRBD2. With V trimmed by 5 bases and J by 5 bases, 6 bases remained unmatched. The CDR3 extends over 15 amino acids. Germline CDR1 reads SGHRS; CDR2 reads YFSETQ. CDR3 DNA: TGCGCCAGCAGGCGGAAACTAGCGGGGGACAATGAGCAGTTCTTC. Its translation is CASRRKLAGDNEQFF.

This clone was recorded once. The chain couples TRBV9 to TRBJ2-3; TRBD2 aligns across 7 bases. CDR3 length: 17 residues. V shed 4 bases, J shed 0 bases, and the junction held 11 bases outside the gene matches. Germline V gene sequence: CDR1 SGDLS, CDR2 YYNGEE. CDR3 in DNA: TGTGCCAGCAGCCCCACGATTCTAGCGGTTAGCACAGATACGCAGTATTTT. Protein: CASSPTILAVSTDTQYF. Supplemented by reference TRBV9 and TRBJ2-3, the full variable domain reads DSGVTQTPKHLITATGQRVTLRCSPRSGDLSVYWYQQSLDQGLQFLIQYYNGEERAKGNILERFSAQQFPDLHSELNLSSLELGDSALYFCASSPTILAVSTDTQYFGPGTRLTVL.

The chain recombines TRBV19 with TRBJ1-5; TRBD1 agrees at 7 bases. This CDR3 has 15 residues. Germline CDR1 and CDR2: LNHDA and SQIVND (reference sequence). The ends lost 3 bases at V and 1 base at J; junction bases unmatched: 3. CDR3 in DNA: TGTGCCAGTAGTATCTCAGGGGGGAGCAATCAGCCCCAGCATTTT. It yields the protein CASSISGGSNQPQHF.

The rearrangement links TRBV19 to TRBJ2-1, with 9 nucleotides matching TRBD1. Germline CDR1 and CDR2: LNHDA and SQIVND (reference sequence). There are 14 residues in the CDR3. CDR3 in amino acids: CAGSLGTGPYEQFF. The CDR3 nucleotides read TGTGCGGGTTCCTTAGGGACAGGGCCATATGAGCAGTTCTTC.

The chain combines TRBV18 with TRBJ2-1, with D possibly being TRBD2 (6 bases). CDR1 and CDR2 (germline): KGHSH, LQKENI. V dropped 3 bases and J dropped 9 bases, with 9 bases sitting between them. The CDR3 totals 12 residues. CDR3 sequence reads: CASSPSGGEQFF. As DNA, the CDR3 is TGTGCCAGCTCACCGTCCGGGGGTGAGCAGTTCTTC. Drawing the rest from reference TRBV18 and TRBJ2-1, the complete variable domain is NAGVMQNPRHLVRRRGQEARLRCSPMKGHSHVYWYRQLPEEGLKFMVYLQKENIIDESGMPKERFSAEFPKEGPSILRIQQVVRGDSAAYFCASSPSGGEQFFGPGTRLTVL.

V usage is TRBV7-9 and J usage is TRBJ2-7; D might be TRBD2 (6 bases). Germline V lookup: CDR1 SEHNR, CDR2 FQNEAQ (reference sequence). V shed 2 bases and J shed 6 bases, with 17 bases lying between them. The CDR3 runs to 15 residues. The CDR3 reads CASSLLSGGGGEQYF. The CDR3 DNA is TGTGCCAGCAGCTTATTGTCCGGGGGAGGAGGCGAGCAGTACTTC. The complete variable domain, with remaining parts taken from reference TRBV7-9 and TRBJ2-7, reads DTGVSQNPRHKITKRGQNVTFRCDPISEHNRLYWYRQTLGQGPEFLTYFQNEAQLEKSRLLSDRFSAERPKGSFSTLEIQRTEQGDSAMYLCASSLLSGGGGEQYFGPGTRLTVT.

This chain joins TRBV18 and TRBJ2-2, with D maybe TRBD1 (6 bases). The V end lost 3 bases, the J end lost 6 bases, and 17 bases lay between the germline ends. CDR1 KGHSH and CDR2 LQKENI come from the germline V gene. This CDR3 is built from 16 residues. This chain's CDR3 is CASSPLSRGNAGELFF. For the CDR3, the DNA is TGTGCCAGCTCACCCCTTAGTAGGGGGAATGCCGGGGAGCTGTTTTTT.

The V call is TRBV13, the J call TRBJ1-1; 9 bases agree with TRBD1. CDR3 length equals 15 residues. The V gene's germline CDR1 is PRHDT and CDR2 FYEKMQ (reference sequence). J gave up 2 bases and V 2 bases, and 3 bases lay outside the gene matches. CDR3 in DNA: TGTGCCAGCAGCTTATACAGGGGGCGAAACACTGAAGCTTTCTTT. It is translated as CASSLYRGRNTEAFF.

The V call is TRBV10-3, the J call TRBJ2-3, with D unclear. The CDR3 is made up of 14 amino acids. V lost 4 bases and J lost 0, with 8 bases in between. The V gene's germline CDR1 is ENHRY and CDR2 SYGVKD. The CDR3: CAISVQLSTDTQYF. The CDR3, as DNA: TGTGCCATCAGTGTCCAGTTAAGCACAGATACGCAGTATTTT.

The rearrangement links TRBV19 to TRBJ2-3; TRBD1 aligns across 8 bases. This CDR3 comprises 13 residues. V was pared by 6 bases and J by 4 bases, with 3 bases of the junction left unmatched. CDR1 is LNHDA and CDR2 is SQIVND in the germline V gene (reference sequence). The CDR3 DNA follows: TGTGCCAGTAGAGACAGGGGATCAGATACGCAGTATTTT. This gives the protein CASRDRGSDTQYF. Looking up the rest from reference TRBV19 and TRBJ2-3 gives the full variable domain: DGGITQSPKYLFRKEGQNVTLSCEQNLNHDAMYWYRQDPGQGLRLIYYSQIVNDFQKGDIAEGYSVSREKKESFPLTVTSAQKNPTAFYLCASRDRGSDTQYFGPGTRLTVL.

V usage is TRBV4-2 and J usage is TRBJ2-1, with TRBD2 identical over 10 bases. V was clipped by 1 base and J by 7 bases; unmatched bases: 7. The CDR3 has 16 amino acids. Looked up from germline, CDR1 is LGHNA and CDR2 is YNFKEQ. The CDR3 sequence: CASSQVPSGRGNEQFF. The CDR3 bases are TGTGCCAGCAGCCAAGTCCCTAGCGGGAGAGGTAATGAGCAGTTCTTC.

As regards this clone: At one end, the junction sequence differs from germline, possibly due to a read error. The rearrangement links TRBV2 to TRBJ1-5, with D possibly matching TRBD1 (5 bases). Germline loops: CDR1 SNHLY, CDR2 FYNNEI. This CDR3 has 19 amino acids. CDR3 DNA sequence: TGTGCCAGCAGGGAAGGATTGGCAGGGCCACTATATAGCAATCAGCCCCAGCATTTT. Residues: CASREGLAGPLYSNQPQHF.

The chain carries TRBV6-5 and TRBJ1-1; TRBD1 is a possible D gene (5 bases). The germline gives CDR1 MNHEY, CDR2 SVGAGI. This CDR3 comprises 15 residues. V was clipped by 0 bases and J by 10 bases, with 18 bases between them. CDR3: CASSYSHSQGQGAFF. The CDR3 DNA follows: TGTGCCAGCAGTTACTCACATAGTCAAGGACAAGGAGCTTTCTTT.

This sequence joins TRBV19 and TRBJ2-3; D uncertain. Trimming shortened V by 6 bases and J by 0 bases, and 10 bases separated the two germline ends. Germline assignment: CDR1 LNHDA and CDR2 SQIVND (reference sequence). The CDR3 sequence is 14 residues long. The CDR3 here is CASSLFSSTDTQYF. Written as DNA, the CDR3 is TGTGCCAGTAGCCTTTTTAGCAGCACAGATACGCAGTATTTT.

The gene calls are TRBV28 and TRBJ2-3, with D perhaps TRBD2 (7 bases). From germline, CDR1 is MDHEN and CDR2 SYDVKM. The length of the CDR3 is 13 residues. V was shortened by 3 bases and J by 8 bases, with 12 bases between the two germline ends. The CDR3 spells CASSFRGRATQYF. CDR3 nucleotide sequence: TGTGCCAGCAGTTTTAGGGGGAGGGCTACGCAGTATTTT.

The V call is TRBV5-1, the J call TRBJ2-1, with TRBD1 as a possible D gene (6 bases). Germline CDR1 SGHRS, CDR2 YFSETQ. V was cut by 0 bases and J by 7 bases, with 14 bases left in between. The CDR3 contains 15 residues. CDR3 residues: CASSLAPGVGNEQFF. CDR3 nucleotides: TGCGCCAGCAGCTTGGCTCCAGGGGTGGGGAATGAGCAGTTCTTC.

The gene calls are TRBV5-1 and TRBJ1-1, with 9 nucleotides matching TRBD1. V dropped 6 bases and J dropped 1; count of bases not matched to a gene: 13. CDR1 is SGHRS and CDR2 is YFSETQ in the germline V gene. CDR3 length equals 17 residues. The CDR3 DNA sequence: TGCGCCAGCACCAAAGAGGGACAGGGTCTACAGAACACTGAAGCTTTCTTT. Its protein product is CASTKEGQGLQNTEAFF.

This clone occurred once. This CDR3 reads CASSLDRGTEAFF. The CDR3 coding sequence is TGTGCCAGCAGCCTTGACAGGGGCACTGAAGCTTTCTTT. The rearrangement uses TRBV9 and TRBJ1-1; 8 nucleotides line up with TRBD1. J gave up 4 bases and V 4 bases, and 3 bases lay outside the gene matches. Per germline, CDR1 SGDLS and CDR2 YYNGEE. The CDR3 covers 13 residues.

This chain uses TRBV5-1 with TRBJ2-2; 10 positions match TRBD1. The trim removed 1 base at V and 3 bases at J, leaving 6 bases unmatched. The germline CDR1 and CDR2 sequences are SGHRS and YFSETQ. The CDR3 is 17 residues long. CDR3 in amino acids: CASSLTLTGGYTGELFF. The CDR3 DNA reads as TGCGCCAGCAGCTTGACCCTGACAGGGGGCTACACCGGGGAGCTGTTTTTT.

The rearrangement links TRBV6-6 to TRBJ1-4; TRBD1 matches at 9 bases. V gave up 5 bases and J gave up 8 bases; unmatched junction bases: 3. The length of the CDR3 is 13 residues. Germline V gives CDR1 MNHNY, CDR2 SVGAGI (reference sequence). The CDR3 sequence is CASSRTGEEKLFF. CDR3 coding DNA: TGTGCCAGCAGTCGGACAGGGGAAGAAAAACTGTTTTTT.

The J gene is TRBJ2-5, the V gene TRBV10-2; D perhaps matches TRBD2 (6 bases). This CDR3 is 14 amino acids long. Germline V gene data show CDR1 as WSHSY and CDR2 as SAAADI. V dropped 3 bases and J dropped 5 bases, with 13 bases sitting between them. The DNA for the CDR3 is TGCGCCAGCAGTGACCGGGGGTATGAGGAGACCCAGTACTTC. Translated, it gives CASSDRGYEETQYF.